The source of this T cell receptor beta chain is a study of early T cells in non-severe SARS-CoV-2 infection. Per germline, CDR1 SGHTA and CDR2 FQGTGA. This CDR3 comprises 17 residues. The J segment lost 0 bases and the V segment lost 1 base, leaving 3 bases of the junction unmatched. Unique molecular identifiers were affixed to single, distinct cDNA molecules. Each CDR3 protein gets one entry after TCRdb re-called the 5' RACE reads with MiXCR. This sample has fewer than 75,000 distinct CDR3 sequences; roughly a fifth occur once, and the top ten carry more than 15%. This TCR was sampled from an adult who was a healthcare worker with PCR-confirmed SARS-CoV-2 infection or an uninfected control (not recorded which). The rearrangement joins TRBV7-3 to TRBJ2-6; 7 bases match TRBD1. Sample: whole blood, taken at baseline. The CDR3 DNA sequence: TGTGCCAGCAGCTTAAGTCGGGACAGCTCTGGGGCCAACGTCCTGACTTTC. It is translated as CASSLSRDSSGANVLTF.